The text below deals with one T cell receptor beta chain. This entry belongs to a study of OX40 agonist ivuxolimab in advanced cancers. Turning to the study itself: Patients undergoing dose escalation presented with hepatocellular carcinoma, melanoma, renal cell or head and neck cancer. One hepatocellular carcinoma and a couple of cutaneous melanoma patients partially responded.

The CDR3 has 15 amino acids. The junction had 6 bases not matched to a gene; V was cut back by 7 bases and J by 3 bases. Germline CDR1 and CDR2: MNHEY and SMNVEV (reference sequence). Profiling relied on immunoSEQ multiplex PCR, and the TCRdb table lists in-frame clones only, not all of them. Of about 53,000 clones in the sample, roughly 90% were seen once. Researchers took blood at baseline, on cycle 4 day 1, and on cycle 7 day 1. Sequenced material: CD4+ or CD8+ T cells sorted from blood, taken in a trial of the OX40 agonist ivuxolimab. This TCR was recovered from an adult with an advanced solid tumor such as melanoma, head and neck, liver or kidney cancer. This chain connects TRBV27 to TRBJ2-7; 13 bases are shared with TRBD2. The CDR3 bases are TGTGCCAGCAAAAGACTAGCGGGGGGAGGCTACGAGCAGTACTTC. Amino acids: CASKRLAGGGYEQYF.